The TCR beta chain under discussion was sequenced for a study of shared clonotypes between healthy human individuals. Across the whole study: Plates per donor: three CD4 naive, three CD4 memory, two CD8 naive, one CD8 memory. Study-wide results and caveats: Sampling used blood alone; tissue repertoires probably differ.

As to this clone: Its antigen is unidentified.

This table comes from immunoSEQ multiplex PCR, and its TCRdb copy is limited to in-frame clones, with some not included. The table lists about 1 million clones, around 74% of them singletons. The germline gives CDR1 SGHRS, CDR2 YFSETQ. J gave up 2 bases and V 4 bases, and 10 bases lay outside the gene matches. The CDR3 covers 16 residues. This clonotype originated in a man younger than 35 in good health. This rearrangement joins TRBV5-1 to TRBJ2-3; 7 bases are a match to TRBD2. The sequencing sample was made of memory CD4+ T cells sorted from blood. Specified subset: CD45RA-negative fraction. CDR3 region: CASSLLVAGPTDTQYF. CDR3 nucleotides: TGCGCCAGCAGCCTGCTGGTAGCGGGCCCCACAGATACGCAGTATTTT.